The text below deals with one T cell receptor (beta chain). The method was immunoSEQ multiplex PCR; TCRdb's version includes in-frame clones alone and lacks a portion of them. The sample has around 380,000 clones; about 90% are singletons. The data derive from a study of blood T cell repertoires in COVID-19. The source material was PBMCs or T cells enriched from blood (not recorded which). The receptor was derived from a man aged 25 to 40 who had recovered from COVID-19.

In DNA form, the CDR3 reads TGTGCCAGCAGCCCTTCGGGACAGGAAGCTTTCTTT. Translation gives CASSPSGQEAFF. V is TRBV7-3 and J is TRBJ1-1, with 7 positions matching TRBD1. This CDR3 is 12 amino acids long. The germline gives CDR1 SGHTA, CDR2 FQGTGA. The V segment lost 5 bases and the J segment 8 bases; nucleotides outside the gene matches: 5.